This TCR beta chain derives from a study of T cell repertoires in cytomegalovirus infection. The study's findings and limits: Clonotype analysis showed dominance of the ex vivo response by HLA-C-restricted CMV-specific TCR beta clonotypes.

The V end was cut by 7 bases, the J end by 2 bases, with 14 bases between. Germline loops: CDR1 SGHNT, CDR2 YENEEA. The CDR3 extends over 14 amino acids. MiXCR, run by TCRdb on the reads, gives a single entry per CDR3 protein. The table records more than 200,000 distinct CDR3 sequences, approximately 9% of them present only once. This clonotype was counted a single time. Its target is unknown. V gene TRBV11-3 combines with J gene TRBJ1-2; D is possibly TRBD1 (6 bases). Input material: PBMCs. The source is a human donor in good health (CMV status not recorded). Some clones in this sample may be carry-over from other donors' samples. The CDR3 is CASTPGGRNYGYTF. DNA for the CDR3: TGTGCCAGCACCCCGGGGGGGCGAAACTATGGCTACACCTTC.